This TCR beta chain was recovered during a study of blood T cell repertoires in COVID-19. Overall study: Sites in the United States, Italy and Spain provided acute and convalescent COVID-19 samples. PBMCs, B-cell-depleted T cells, or T cells were the source of the cDNA or gDNA that made up the material.

Per the authors' pipeline: Researchers report that nucleated cell counts were estimated from reference gene primer amplification. Produced via immunoSEQ multiplex PCR; TCRdb's table is partial and in-frame only. The DNA was the basis for D and trimming; V, J and clone size are from that table. Of roughly 24,000 clones listed, roughly 71% are singletons. The CDR3 spans 16 residues. J gave up 7 bases and V 5 bases, and 13 bases lay outside the gene matches. Germline V gives CDR1 SGHAT, CDR2 FQNNGV. This TCR was sampled from a man older than 75 with active or convalescent COVID-19. This chain links TRBV11-2 with TRBJ2-4, with 8 bases that match TRBD2. What was sequenced was peripheral blood. CDR3 bases: TGTGCCAGCAGCCCGATTAGCGGGGCCTTCTGGAACATTCAGTACTTC. Translation: CASSPISGAFWNIQYF.